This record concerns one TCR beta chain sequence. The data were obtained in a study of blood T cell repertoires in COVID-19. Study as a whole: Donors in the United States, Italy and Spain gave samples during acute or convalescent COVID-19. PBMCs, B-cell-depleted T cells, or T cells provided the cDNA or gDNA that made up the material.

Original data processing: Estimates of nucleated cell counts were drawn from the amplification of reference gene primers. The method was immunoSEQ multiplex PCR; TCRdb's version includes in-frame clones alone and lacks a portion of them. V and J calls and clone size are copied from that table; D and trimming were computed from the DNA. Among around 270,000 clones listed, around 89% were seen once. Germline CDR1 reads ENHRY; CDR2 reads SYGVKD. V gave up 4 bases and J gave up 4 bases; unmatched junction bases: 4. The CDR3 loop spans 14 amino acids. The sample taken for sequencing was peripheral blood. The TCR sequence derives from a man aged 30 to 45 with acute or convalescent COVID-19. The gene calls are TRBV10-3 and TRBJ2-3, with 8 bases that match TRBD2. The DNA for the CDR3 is TGTGCCATCAGTGGCAGCGGGGGTGCAGATACGCAGTATTTT. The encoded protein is CAISGSGGADTQYF.